These 15 T cell receptor beta chains share one sample of origin, sequenced in a study of early T cells in non-severe SARS-CoV-2 infection (TCRdb year 2021). To prepare the library, 5' RACE was applied. Sequenced on a NextSeq 500. TCRdb reanalyzed the raw reads on its own, using fastp at Q25 for trimming and MiXCR for clone calling, and kept in-frame beta chains. Duplicate CDR3 protein sequences are folded into a single record with the most common DNA and genes. This sample lists about 40,000 distinct CDR3 sequences; less than 6.5% were detected once. The ten largest account for approximately 7.5% of the sample. Material: whole blood, obtained at baseline. The origin of the receptors is an adult who was a healthcare worker with PCR-confirmed SARS-CoV-2 infection or an uninfected control (not recorded which).

The V and J genes are TRBV29-1 and TRBJ1-3; a possible D gene is TRBD1 (5 bases). Germline V gene lookup returns CDR1 SQVTM and CDR2 ANQGSEA. V was pared by 1 base and J by 4 bases, with 11 bases between. CDR3 length: 14 residues. For the CDR3, the DNA is TGCAGCGTTGAAGTGCCAGGGCCCGGAAACACCATATATTTT. It specifies CSVEVPGPGNTIYF. Supplemented by reference TRBV29-1 and TRBJ1-3, the full variable domain reads SAVISQKPSRDICQRGTSLTIQCQVDSQVTMMFWYRQQPGQSLTLIATANQGSEATYESGFVIDKFPISRPNLTFSTLTVSNMSPEDSSIYLCSVEVPGPGNTIYFGEGSWLTVV.

Ten or more counts support this clonotype. The chain employs TRBV6-2 or TRBV6-3 and TRBJ1-1, with no clear D. Germline values: CDR1 MNHEY, CDR2 SVGEGT. The V end lost 0 bases, the J end lost 4 bases, and 9 bases lay between the germline ends. The CDR3 is 14 amino acids. DNA of the CDR3: TGTGCCAGCAGTTACTCGGCAGTGGCCACTGAAGCTTTCTTT. It encodes CASSYSAVATEAFF.

A few counts support this clonotype. This chain joins TRBV20-1 and TRBJ2-7, with 8 bases lining up with TRBD2. The CDR3 extends over 14 amino acids. Germline V gene data show CDR1 as DFQATT and CDR2 as SNEGSKA (reference sequence). V trimming: 3 bases; J trimming: 0 bases; junction bases outside the gene matches: 4. DNA for the CDR3: TGCAGTGCTAGCAGCGGGGGTCACTCCTACGAGCAGTACTTC. It codes for CSASSGGHSYEQYF.

This clonotype was seen repeatedly, ten times or more. The chain is built from TRBV18 and TRBJ1-6; D is unclear. With 2 bases removed from V and 6 bases from J, the gap between germline ends came to 14 bases. The CDR3 has 16 amino acids. Looked up from germline, CDR1 is KGHSH and CDR2 is LQKENI. In DNA, the CDR3 is TGTGCCAGCTCACCAGGAGGTGTTTCTACTAATTCACCCCTCCACTTT. Translating gives CASSPGGVSTNSPLHF.

The chain links TRBV5-1 to TRBJ1-1; D is uncertain. This CDR3 has 15 residues. Per germline, CDR1 SGHRS and CDR2 YFSETQ. V gave up 4 bases and J gave up 2 bases, with 15 bases separating them. CDR3: CASSPDGQANTEAFF. Written as DNA, the CDR3 is TGCGCCAGCAGCCCGGATGGGCAGGCTAACACTGAAGCTTTCTTT.

This clonotype was observed at least ten times. The chain uses TRBV28 and TRBJ2-7, with 9 bases fitting TRBD1. The CDR3 extends over 15 amino acids. Germline V gene sequence: CDR1 MDHEN, CDR2 SYDVKM. Losses at the gene ends were 6 bases for V and 5 bases for J; bases not matched to a gene: 11. The CDR3 nucleotides read TGTGCCAGCAGACCTCTCGGGACAGGGAGACACGAGCAGTACTTC. It yields the protein CASRPLGTGRHEQYF. The full variable domain, completed using reference TRBV28 and TRBJ2-7, is DVKVTQSSRYLVKRTGEKVFLECVQDMDHENMFWYRQDPGLGLRLIYFSYDVKMKEKGDIPEGYSVSREKKERFSLILESASTNQTSMYLCASRPLGTGRHEQYFGPGTRLTVT.

This clonotype was detected a few times. This chain joins TRBV5-5 and TRBJ1-5; TRBD1 is a possible D gene (6 bases). Trimming pared 3 bases from V and 3 bases from J, leaving 10 bases between. CDR1 is SGHKS, CDR2 YYEKEE, per germline (reference sequence). The CDR3 has 14 amino acids. DNA of the CDR3: TGTGCCAGCAGCTGGGGGCAGGACAATCAGCCCCAGCATTTT. Its translation: CASSWGQDNQPQHF.

At least ten counts were recorded for this clonotype. V is TRBV2 and J is TRBJ2-5; D uncertain. This CDR3 has 12 amino acids. Germline values: CDR1 SNHLY, CDR2 FYNNEI. The germline V and J ends were trimmed by 8 bases and 1 base, with 8 bases remaining between them. CDR3 amino acids: CASGKAQETQYF. CDR3 in DNA: TGTGCCAGCGGGAAGGCCCAAGAGACCCAGTACTTC.

This clonotype was seen only a few times. The genes are TRBV7-8 and TRBJ2-1; 9 bases align to TRBD1. CDR1 and CDR2 (germline): SGHVS, FQNEAQ. V shed 5 bases, J shed 4 bases, and the junction held 6 bases outside the gene matches. This CDR3 is 15 amino acids long. CDR3 sequence reads: CASSRTGGQYNEQFF. The CDR3 DNA reads as TGTGCCAGCAGCCGAACAGGGGGCCAGTACAATGAGCAGTTCTTC. The full variable domain, in which reference TRBV7-8 and TRBJ2-1 provide the parts outside the CDR3, is GAGVSQSPRYKVAKRGQDVALRCDPISGHVSLFWYQQALGQGPEFLTYFQNEAQLDKSGLPSDRFFAERPEGSVSTLKIQRTQQEDSAVYLCASSRTGGQYNEQFFGPGTRLTVL.

This clonotype showed up just a few times. The rearrangement uses TRBV7-9 and TRBJ1-4; D unclear. The CDR3 is made up of 14 amino acids. Deletions cut 1 base from V and 4 bases from J, with 7 bases between. CDR1 SEHNR and CDR2 FQNEAQ come from the germline V gene (reference sequence). The chain's CDR3 is CASSLVTGNEKLFF. The CDR3 DNA sequence: TGTGCCAGCAGCTTAGTTACGGGTAATGAAAAACTGTTTTTT.

The chain combines TRBV14 with TRBJ1-4; unclear D gene. The germline V and J ends were trimmed by 4 bases and 6 bases, with 6 bases remaining between them. Per the germline V gene, CDR1 is SGHDN and CDR2 is FVKESK. The CDR3 is made up of 12 amino acids. The CDR3 DNA follows: TGTGCCAGCAGCCCGGGGTATGAAAAACTGTTTTTT. Translated, it gives CASSPGYEKLFF.

The chain carries TRBV7-9 and TRBJ1-1; D remains unclear. Germline lookup yields CDR1 SEHNR and CDR2 FQNEAQ (reference sequence). The ends were cut back, 5 bases at V and 1 base at J, with 20 bases in the middle. The CDR3 extends over 17 amino acids. This chain's CDR3 is CASSPKNSYQRNTEAFF. The DNA of the CDR3 is TGTGCCAGCAGCCCAAAAAATAGCTATCAGAGGAACACTGAAGCTTTCTTT.

This clonotype has just a few counts. The chain links TRBV7-8 to TRBJ1-2, with 8 positions matching TRBD1. The CDR3 loop spans 13 amino acids. Trimming took 4 bases from V and 8 from J; bases not matched to a gene: 6. Germline V gives CDR1 SGHVS, CDR2 FQNEAQ. The CDR3 region is CASSSDRDSGYTF. The CDR3 DNA sequence: TGTGCCAGCAGCTCGGACAGGGATAGCGGCTACACCTTC.

This clonotype was seen many times. The V and J genes are TRBV4-3 and TRBJ2-7, with 8 nucleotides matching TRBD2. The CDR3 has 15 amino acids. V lost 1 base and J lost 1; bases outside the gene matches: 3. The germline V gene has CDR1 LGHNA and CDR2 YSLEER. The CDR3 reads CASSQAGGPSYEQYF. CDR3 in DNA: TGCGCCAGCAGCCAAGCGGGGGGGCCGTCCTACGAGCAGTACTTC.

This clonotype was picked up many times. V is TRBV6-5 and J is TRBJ2-7; 11 nucleotides align to TRBD1. This CDR3 has 15 amino acids. Losses at the gene ends were 6 bases for V and 0 bases for J; bases not matched to a gene: 4. The germline CDR1 and CDR2 sequences are MNHEY and SVGAGI. The CDR3 reads CASRSGTGGSYEQYF. In DNA form, the CDR3 reads TGTGCCAGCAGATCCGGGACAGGGGGCTCCTACGAGCAGTACTTC.